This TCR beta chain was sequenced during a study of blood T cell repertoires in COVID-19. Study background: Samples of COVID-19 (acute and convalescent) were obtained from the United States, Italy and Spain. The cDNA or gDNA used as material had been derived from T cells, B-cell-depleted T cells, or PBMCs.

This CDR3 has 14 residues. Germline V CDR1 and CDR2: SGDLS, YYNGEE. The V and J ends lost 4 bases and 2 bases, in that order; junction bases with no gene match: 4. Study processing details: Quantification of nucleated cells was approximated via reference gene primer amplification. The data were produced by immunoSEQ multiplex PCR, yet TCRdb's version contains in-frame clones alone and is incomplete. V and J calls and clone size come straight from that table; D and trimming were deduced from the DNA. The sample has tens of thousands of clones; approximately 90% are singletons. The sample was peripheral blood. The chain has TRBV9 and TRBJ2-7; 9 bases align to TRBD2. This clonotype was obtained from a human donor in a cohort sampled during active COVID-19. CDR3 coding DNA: TGTGCCAGCAGCCCAGCGGGGGGCCCCTACGAGCAGTACTTC. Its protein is CASSPAGGPYEQYF.